Described below is a single T cell receptor beta chain sequence and its context. Its antigen is unknown. These data belong to a study of cytomegalovirus exposure and HLA in healthy donors. General study findings and limits: Per a prior analysis, the majority of TCR beta V segments were productive roughly 87% or roughly 30% of the time. Analysis was performed later, and it showed HLA-associated TCR beta chains to be more clonally expanded than equally common others. As a later analysis showed, several of the most significant clusters appeared to be linked to common viral pathogens.

PCR primers comprised 60 Vbeta and 13 Jbeta primers. The assay was immunoSEQ multiplex PCR, and TCRdb's table has in-frame clones only and misses some. The sample carries about 170,000 clones, 70% to 90% recorded once. Every donor was a healthy person donating bone marrow. Unmatched junction bases numbered 9, after V lost 1 base and J lost 4 bases. Germline V gene lookup returns CDR1 LNHDA and CDR2 SQIVND (reference sequence). The CDR3 loop spans 16 amino acids. The receptor was isolated from a man younger than 30 in good health and CMV-seropositive. The source material was PBMCs. The rearrangement links TRBV19 to TRBJ1-1, with TRBD1 matching 7 bases. CDR3 in amino acids: CASSIGGRGRGTEAFF. CDR3 DNA sequence: TGTGCCAGTAGTATAGGCGGGAGGGGGCGAGGCACTGAAGCTTTCTTT.